Below, 8 T cell receptor beta chains from the same sample are listed, as sequenced in a study of blood T cell repertoires in COVID-19. This table comes from immunoSEQ multiplex PCR, and its TCRdb copy is limited to in-frame clones, with some not included. The sample includes around 450,000 clones, around 89% of them seen just once. Sequenced material: peripheral blood. The receptors shown here come from a woman aged 30 to 39 with acute or convalescent COVID-19.

The gene calls are TRBV18 and TRBJ2-3; 12 nucleotides agree with TRBD2. Per germline, CDR1 KGHSH and CDR2 LQKENI. J lost 2 bases, V lost 3 bases, and 12 bases had no gene match. The CDR3 length is 19 residues. The CDR3 DNA reads TGTGCCAGCTCACCCCCTCGACTAGCGGGGGTTGAATTCACAGATACGCAGTATTTT. It yields the protein CASSPPRLAGVEFTDTQYF.

The rearrangement joins TRBV11-1 to TRBJ2-2; no firm D call. The CDR3 consists of 14 residues. Germline V gives CDR1 SGHAT, CDR2 FQDESV (reference sequence). V shed 7 bases and J shed 3 bases, with 12 bases lying between them. The CDR3 DNA is TGTGCCAGCACCCTTGGGCTTTACACCGGGGAGCTGTTTTTT. It is translated as CASTLGLYTGELFF.

In its sample, this clone was seen once. The chain uses TRBV7-3 and TRBJ2-2; 8 bases line up with TRBD1. The V segment lost 5 bases and the J segment 5 bases; nucleotides outside the gene matches: 7. This CDR3 has 15 amino acids. Germline lookup yields CDR1 SGHTA and CDR2 FQGTGA. The CDR3 spells CASSPGQGRTGELFF. CDR3 bases: TGTGCCAGCAGCCCCGGACAGGGCAGGACCGGGGAGCTGTTTTTT.

This clone was recorded a few times. The gene calls are TRBV30 and TRBJ2-1; 7 bases fit TRBD1. CDR1 and CDR2 (germline): GTSNPN, SVGIG (reference sequence). The V segment lost 0 bases and the J segment 0 bases; nucleotides outside the gene matches: 8. The length of the CDR3 is 17 residues. The CDR3 sequence: CAWSVKWDRVSYNEQFF. In DNA, the CDR3 is TGTGCCTGGAGTGTAAAATGGGACAGAGTCTCCTACAATGAGCAGTTCTTC.

This clone has a handful of counts. V gene TRBV14 combines with J gene TRBJ1-6; the D gene is possibly TRBD1 (6 bases). This CDR3 is built from 13 residues. From germline, CDR1 is SGHDN and CDR2 FVKESK. The ends were cut back, 6 bases at V and 10 bases at J, with 13 bases in the middle. CDR3 residues: CASRSAGVSPLHF. The CDR3 DNA sequence: TGTGCCAGCAGGTCGGCAGGGGTATCACCCCTCCACTTT.

The chain combines TRBV3-1 (or the pseudogene TRBV3-2) with TRBJ2-1, with 13 bases fitting TRBD2. With V trimmed by 8 bases and J by 9 bases, 7 bases remained unmatched. Germline values: CDR1 LGHDT, CDR2 YNNKEL (reference sequence). The CDR3 totals 14 residues. The CDR3 loop is CASAILAGGREQFF. The DNA for the CDR3 is TGTGCCAGCGCGATACTAGCGGGGGGGCGTGAGCAGTTCTTC.

This chain uses TRBV28 with TRBJ2-1; TRBD2 is a possible D gene (5 bases). Deletions cut 8 bases from V and 3 bases from J, with 11 bases between. Per germline, CDR1 MDHEN and CDR2 SYDVKM. The CDR3 is 13 residues long. CDR3 loop: CASEIGNYNEQFF. The DNA for the CDR3 is TGTGCCAGCGAAATCGGGAACTACAATGAGCAGTTCTTC.

The V gene is TRBV20-1, the J gene TRBJ2-1, with 13 bases fitting TRBD2. The CDR3 consists of 16 residues. CDR1 and CDR2 (germline): DFQATT, SNEGSKA (reference sequence). The V gene end was trimmed by 3 bases and the J gene end by 7 bases; junction bases not matched to a gene: 9. CDR3 sequence (DNA): TGCAGTGCTAGTAATTCCCCGGGACTAGCGGGGAATGAGCAGTTCTTC. Translation gives CSASNSPGLAGNEQFF.